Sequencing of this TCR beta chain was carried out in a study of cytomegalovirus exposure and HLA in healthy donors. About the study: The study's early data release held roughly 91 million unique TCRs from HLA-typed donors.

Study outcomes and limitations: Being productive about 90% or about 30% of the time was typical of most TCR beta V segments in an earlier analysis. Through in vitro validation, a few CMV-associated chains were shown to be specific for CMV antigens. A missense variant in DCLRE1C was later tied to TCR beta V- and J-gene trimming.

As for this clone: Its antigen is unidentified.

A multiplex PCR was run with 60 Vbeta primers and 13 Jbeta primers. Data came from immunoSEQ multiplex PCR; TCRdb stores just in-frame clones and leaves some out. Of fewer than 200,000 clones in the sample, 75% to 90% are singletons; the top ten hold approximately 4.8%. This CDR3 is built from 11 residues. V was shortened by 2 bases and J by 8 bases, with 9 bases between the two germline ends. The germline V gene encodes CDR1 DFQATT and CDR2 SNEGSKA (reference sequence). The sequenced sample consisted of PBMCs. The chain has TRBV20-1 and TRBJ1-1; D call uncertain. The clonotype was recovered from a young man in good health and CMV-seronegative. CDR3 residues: CSARRGSEAFF. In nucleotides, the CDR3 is TGCAGTGCTAGACGCGGCAGCGAAGCTTTCTTT.